This is a list of T cell receptor beta chains from one sample in a study of cytomegalovirus exposure and HLA in healthy donors. Profiled with immunoSEQ multiplex PCR; TCRdb holds only in-frame clones, not every one. The repertoire holds about 170,000 clones, with over 80% as singletons. Sequencing was performed on PBMCs. The receptors derive from a boy aged 2-15 years in good health and CMV-seronegative. CDR3s include the opening cysteine and the closing phenylalanine or tryptophan. Fields, in order: CDR3 DNA, CDR3 protein, clone size, D gene, J gene, V gene. D genes are given only for firm matches. Size values are once, few and many counts, or a class for expanded clones, and some rows have none.

cdr3_nt: TGCGCCAGCAGCCGGTGGGACAGCCCCGGATCTCCGCTGTTTTTT
cdr3_aa: CASSRWDSPGSPLFF
clone_size: -
d_call: TRBD1
j_call: TRBJ1-4
v_call: TRBV5-1

cdr3_nt: TGTGCCAGCAGTTTATACAGGGGAGCAACTAATGAAAAACTGTTTTTT
cdr3_aa: CASSLYRGATNEKLFF
clone_size: once
d_call: TRBD1
j_call: TRBJ1-4
v_call: TRBV27

cdr3_nt: TGTGCCTGGAGCCGAGGACTAGCGGGAGAACTTGAGCAGTTCTTC
cdr3_aa: CAWSRGLAGELEQFF
clone_size: -
d_call: TRBD2
j_call: TRBJ2-1
v_call: TRBV30

cdr3_nt: TGTGCCAGCTCACCAGGGGGGGGCCCGGCGTTCTTC
cdr3_aa: CASSPGGGPAFF
clone_size: -
d_call: -
j_call: TRBJ2-1
v_call: TRBV18

cdr3_nt: TGTGCCAGTAGTATAGGCCGGGACAGGGCCCAGCCCCAGCATTTT
cdr3_aa: CASSIGRDRAQPQHF
clone_size: once
d_call: TRBD1
j_call: TRBJ1-5
v_call: TRBV19

cdr3_nt: TGTGCCAGCAGCCGAAGACTAGTCTCGAGTGAGCAGTTCTTC
cdr3_aa: CASSRRLVSSEQFF
clone_size: -
d_call: -
j_call: TRBJ2-1
v_call: TRBV6-5

cdr3_nt: TGTGCCAGCAGTTATACAGGGAAAGCCCTCCACTTT
cdr3_aa: CASSYTGKALHF
clone_size: few
d_call: -
j_call: TRBJ1-6
v_call: TRBV6-5

cdr3_nt: TGCGCCAGCAGCCAACTAGCGGAGCGAAAGCAGTATTTT
cdr3_aa: CASSQLAERKQYF
clone_size: -
d_call: TRBD2
j_call: TRBJ2-3
v_call: TRBV4-1

cdr3_nt: TGTGCCAGCAGTGAAAGCGGGGGGGCCGAGACCCAGTACTTC
cdr3_aa: CASSESGGAETQYF
clone_size: few
d_call: TRBD2
j_call: TRBJ2-5
v_call: TRBV2

cdr3_nt: TGTGCCAGCAGCTCCGGGACTAGCGGGTCCCAAGAGACCCAGTACTTC
cdr3_aa: CASSSGTSGSQETQYF
clone_size: few
d_call: TRBD2
j_call: TRBJ2-5
v_call: TRBV7-9

cdr3_nt: TGCGCCAGCAGCCGACAGGTTGGAGGTGGAAACACCATATATTTT
cdr3_aa: CASSRQVGGGNTIYF
clone_size: -
d_call: -
j_call: TRBJ1-3
v_call: TRBV4-3

cdr3_nt: TGTGCCAGCACACCCCAAGGGGGGCGGGGGGGCGACCAAGAGACCCAGTACTTC
cdr3_aa: CASTPQGGRGGDQETQYF
clone_size: -
d_call: TRBD2
j_call: TRBJ2-5
v_call: TRBV7-9

cdr3_nt: TGTGCCAGCAGTTGGACTAGTAACAATGAGCAGTTCTTC
cdr3_aa: CASSWTSNNEQFF
clone_size: -
d_call: TRBD2
j_call: TRBJ2-1
v_call: TRBV28

cdr3_nt: TGTGCCAGCAGCCTAATCTCAGCCAGGGGGCTAGCTTTTTGTTGTCAGCCCCAGCATTTT
cdr3_aa: CASSLISARGLAFCCQPQHF
clone_size: -
d_call: -
j_call: TRBJ1-5
v_call: TRBV21-1

cdr3_nt: TGTGCCAGCTCACATGGGACAGGGGGCCACCTTTTCTACAATGAGCAGTTCTTC
cdr3_aa: CASSHGTGGHLFYNEQFF
clone_size: -
d_call: TRBD1
j_call: TRBJ2-1
v_call: TRBV18

cdr3_nt: TGTGCCAGCAGCCAGGACAGGGGAGCTAACTATGGCTACACCTTC
cdr3_aa: CASSQDRGANYGYTF
clone_size: -
d_call: TRBD1
j_call: TRBJ1-2
v_call: TRBV2

cdr3_nt: TGTGCCAGCAGCTTAGAACAGGAAAATGGCTACACCTTC
cdr3_aa: CASSLEQENGYTF
clone_size: -
d_call: -
j_call: TRBJ1-2
v_call: TRBV7-9